This TCR beta chain was recorded in a study of T cell responses to AZD1222 COVID-19 vaccine. As to this clone: Its antigen is currently unknown.

Repertoires were generated with immunoSEQ multiplex PCR, while TCRdb's copy carries only in-frame clones and drops some. The profile covers more than 95,000 clones, with 85% to 90% appearing a single time and approximately 7.5% taken by the ten largest. V trimming: 5 bases; J trimming: 3 bases; junction bases outside the gene matches: 9. This CDR3 has 15 residues. The germline V gene encodes CDR1 LGHDT and CDR2 YNNKEL (reference sequence). Overall study findings and caveats: Dominant CD4 TCR responses targeted spike regions 160-218 and 743-854. Sampling captured repertoires only after the peak T cell response.

The source is an adult in good health. The chain links TRBV3-1 (or the pseudogene TRBV3-2) to TRBJ2-7; 8 nucleotides align to TRBD1. The sequencing used peripheral blood, collected on day 0 of AZD1222 vaccination. This CDR3 reads CASSASTGTGYEQYF. The CDR3 region has the DNA TGTGCCAGCAGCGCGAGTACCGGGACAGGCTACGAGCAGTACTTC.